This T cell receptor beta chain was identified during a study of molecular identifiers for immune sequencing clone quantification. Naive CD8 sequencing libraries were generated from approximately 20,000 to 1,000,000 sorted cells, with 10%, 30% or 50% RNA as input. This clonotype was seen ten or more times. Germline V CDR1 and CDR2: SGDLS, YYNGEE. Trimming took 3 bases from V and 5 from J; bases not matched to a gene: 3. CDR3 size: 14 residues. MiXCR, applied by TCRdb to the PCR reads, yields one record per CDR3 protein. This table has approximately 550,000 distinct CDR3 sequences, around 21% appearing once.

Material: naive CD8+ T cells from blood, with Jurkat cell RNA spiked in. As for subset: FACS-sorted CD8+CD4-CCR7+CD45RA+ naive T cells. The receptor comes from a human donor in good health. Some libraries in this study had Jurkat cell RNA spiked in. V gene TRBV9 combines with J gene TRBJ2-3, with 10 bases fitting TRBD2. The CDR3 region has the DNA TGTGCCAGCAGCGAATGGACTAGCGGAGATACGCAGTATTTT. Translating gives CASSEWTSGDTQYF.